Detailed here is one T cell receptor (beta chain). This entry belongs to a study of T-cell reconstitution after alpha-beta-depleted transplantation in children. The CDR3 runs 12 residues. The germline V and J ends were trimmed by 0 bases and 8 bases, with 10 bases remaining between them. Germline values: CDR1 GTSNPN, CDR2 SVGIG (reference sequence). Library preparation (for TCRbeta) was performed with unique molecular identifiers. TCRdb fed the PCR reads into MiXCR, producing one record per CDR3 protein. The table records over 200,000 distinct CDR3 sequences, about a tenth of them present only once. The receptor was isolated from a human donor who donated a stem cell graft to a child with acute lymphoblastic leukemia. This specimen was PBMCs from the stem cell graft donor, taken from the stem cell graft. The rearrangement joins TRBV30 to TRBJ1-2; D gene ambiguous. The CDR3 DNA reads as TGTGCCTGGAGTGTTTCCGTGTGGGGCTACACCTTC. Protein sequence: CAWSVSVWGYTF.